These T cell receptor beta chains were read from a single sample in a study of T cell changes during pregnancy in multiple sclerosis. The method was immunoSEQ multiplex PCR; TCRdb's version includes in-frame clones alone and lacks a portion of them. The sample lists tens of thousands of clones, about nine tenths occurring once. The sample here was peripheral blood, taken in the third trimester of pregnancy. The receptors shown here come from a female donor in good health, enrolled as a control in a pregnancy study. The CDR3 runs from the conserved cysteine through the conserved F or W. The order of the fields is V gene, clone size, D gene, J gene, CDR3 protein, CDR3 DNA. D genes are given only for firm matches. Clone sizes are given selectively: once, few, many, or a class where the clone is expanded.

TRBV5-1,once,TRBD1,TRBJ1-2,CASSSTGASYGYTF,TGCGCCAGCAGCTCCACAGGGGCTTCCTATGGCTACACCTTC
TRBV2,once,TRBD1,TRBJ1-2,CASLRPGQGNYGYTF,TGTGCCAGCCTCCGTCCGGGACAGGGGAACTATGGCTACACCTTC
TRBV6-5,-,-,TRBJ1-1,CASSYIGDSQAFF,TGTGCCAGCAGTTACATTGGGGACTCCCAAGCTTTCTTT
TRBV6-1,-,-,TRBJ1-5,CASSENTGPYQPQHF,TGTGCCAGCAGTGAAAATACAGGGCCCTATCAGCCCCAGCATTTT
TRBV7-2,-,TRBD1,TRBJ2-3,CASSLGDRDGDTQYF,TGTGCCAGCAGCTTAGGGGACAGAGACGGCGATACGCAGTATTTT
TRBV18,-,-,TRBJ1-2,CASSPPLRDSNGGYTF,TGTGCCAGCTCACCACCTCTCCGGGACTCCAATGGGGGCTACACCTTC
TRBV11-2,-,-,TRBJ2-5,CASSPFLVNQETQYF,TGTGCCAGCAGCCCTTTCCTAGTTAACCAAGAGACCCAGTACTTC
TRBV5-1,-,TRBD1,TRBJ2-7,CASSLEMWDRGQEQYF,TGCGCCAGCAGCTTAGAAATGTGGGACAGGGGTCAGGAGCAGTACTTC
TRBV14,once,-,TRBJ2-6,CASSDRPTGSGANVLTF,TGTGCCAGCAGCGACCGACCGACGGGGTCTGGGGCCAACGTCCTGACTTTC
TRBV7-6,-,TRBD2,TRBJ2-2,CASSLLAGGLSSAGELFF,TGTGCCAGCAGCTTGCTAGCGGGGGGCCTTTCATCCGCCGGGGAGCTGTTTTTT
TRBV4-3,-,-,TRBJ1-1,CASSQSGRWMTEAFF,TGCGCCAGCAGCCAATCAGGAAGATGGATGACTGAAGCTTTCTTT
TRBV11-2,-,-,TRBJ1-2,CASSLEDSFYGYTF,TGTGCCAGCAGCTTAGAGGACAGCTTCTATGGCTACACCTTC
TRBV5-1,-,TRBD2,TRBJ2-1,CASSTGLAGGLVNNEQFF,TGCGCCAGCAGCACGGGACTAGCGGGGGGGCTGGTAAACAATGAGCAGTTCTTC
TRBV18,-,-,TRBJ2-3,CASSKFSGYTDTQYF,TGTGCCAGCTCTAAATTTAGCGGTTACACAGATACGCAGTATTTT
TRBV6-5,-,-,TRBJ1-6,CASSYLDRSYNSPLHF,TGTGCCAGCAGTTACCTTGACAGGTCCTATAATTCACCCCTCCACTTT
TRBV5-1,once,-,TRBJ1-3,CASTLEGGSGNTIYF,TGCGCCAGCACCTTAGAAGGGGGCTCTGGAAACACCATATATTTT
TRBV9,-,-,TRBJ2-3,CASSAGGGVLSDTQYF,TGTGCCAGCAGCGCCGGGGGTGGGGTATTGTCAGATACGCAGTATTTT
TRBV5-1,once,-,TRBJ2-4,CASSLGGNTKNIQYF,TGCGCCAGCAGCTTGGGAGGGAACACCAAAAACATTCAGTACTTC
TRBV19,few,TRBD1,TRBJ1-6,CASSYREGQLHF,TGTGCCAGTAGTTATCGGGAGGGACAGCTCCACTTT
TRBV15,-,-,TRBJ1-1,CATSSHGNTEAFF,TGTGCCACCAGCAGCCACGGGAACACTGAAGCTTTCTTT
TRBV10-2,-,-,TRBJ2-2,CASSLRTPNTGELFF,TGCGCCAGCAGTCTCCGGACTCCGAACACCGGGGAGCTGTTTTTT
TRBV10-3,-,TRBD1,TRBJ2-6,CATLRTGLSGANVLTF,TGTGCCACCTTGAGGACAGGGCTCTCTGGGGCCAACGTCCTGACTTTC
TRBV7-7,-,TRBD1,TRBJ2-7,CASSFRGQDSFIIPYEQYF,TGTGCCAGCAGCTTTAGGGGGCAGGACAGCTTTATTATTCCCTACGAGCAGTACTTC
TRBV6-1,-,TRBD2,TRBJ2-7,CASSGGASGRGEQYF,TGTGCCAGCAGTGGTGGGGCTAGCGGGAGAGGGGAGCAGTACTTC
TRBV18,-,-,TRBJ1-5,CASSPRGDNQPQHF,TGTGCCAGCTCACCCCGGGGAGACAATCAGCCCCAGCATTTT
TRBV7-9,once,-,TRBJ1-1,CASSRPPQENEAFF,TGTGCCAGCAGCCGACCCCCACAGGAGAATGAAGCTTTCTTT
TRBV5-4,-,-,TRBJ2-3,CASSRGASGADTQYF,TGTGCCAGCAGCCGGGGGGCTAGTGGGGCAGATACGCAGTATTTT
TRBV19,-,-,TRBJ2-1,CASSIGLFGEQFF,TGTGCCAGTAGTATAGGCCTCTTCGGGGAGCAGTTCTTC
TRBV2,few,-,TRBJ1-1,CASTGGTEAFF,TGTGCCAGCACCGGGGGTACTGAAGCTTTCTTT
TRBV12-2,once,-,TRBJ1-3,CASRLISGTNGNTIYF,TGTGCAAGTCGCTTAATCTCCGGGACAAATGGAAACACCATATATTTT
TRBV10-3,few,TRBD1,TRBJ1-5,CAISPGTAGQPQHF,TGTGCCATCAGCCCCGGGACAGCTGGCCAGCCCCAGCATTTT
TRBV29-1,-,-,TRBJ2-7,CSVEDDKGDGYEQYF,TGCAGCGTTGAAGATGACAAGGGGGATGGCTACGAGCAGTACTTC
TRBV6-6,-,-,TRBJ1-1,CASTPGGVTEAFF,TGTGCCAGCACTCCAGGAGGGGTCACTGAAGCTTTCTTT
TRBV6-1,-,TRBD2,TRBJ2-1,CASSGRSGRADFNEQFF,TGTGCCAGCAGTGGGCGTAGCGGGAGGGCCGATTTCAATGAGCAGTTCTTC
TRBV29-1,-,TRBD2,TRBJ2-3,CSLRGGINTDTQYF,TGCAGCTTACGGGGGGGGATAAACACAGATACGCAGTATTTT
TRBV16,-,-,TRBJ1-5,CASSQFRGPNQPQHF,TGTGCCAGCAGCCAATTCAGGGGACCCAATCAGCCCCAGCATTTT
TRBV7-2,-,TRBD1,TRBJ1-5,CASSSTGDQPQHF,TGTGCCAGCAGCTCAACAGGGGATCAGCCCCAGCATTTT
TRBV6-1,once,TRBD1,TRBJ1-5,CASSEDRGGLGPQHF,TGTGCCAGCAGTGAAGACAGGGGGGGTCTCGGGCCCCAGCATTTT
TRBV11-3,-,TRBD2,TRBJ2-5,CASSLGLAGAETQYF,TGTGCCAGCAGCTTAGGATTAGCGGGGGCGGAGACCCAGTACTTC
TRBV4-2,-,TRBD1,TRBJ2-1,CASSQDQTGKFF,TGTGCCAGCAGCCAAGATCAGACAGGGAAGTTCTTC
TRBV7-9,-,-,TRBJ2-7,CASMGSTYEQYF,TGTGCCAGCATGGGCAGCACCTACGAGCAGTACTTC
TRBV2,-,TRBD2,TRBJ2-1,CASKRGGSYNEQFF,TGTGCCAGCAAACGCGGGGGTTCCTACAATGAGCAGTTCTTC